One and the same sample provided the 27 T cell receptor beta chains below, sequenced in a study of identical twins. TCRdb re-called the 5' RACE reads with MiXCR, one entry per CDR3 protein. Of 450,000 or so distinct CDR3 sequences detected, approximately 25% appear once; the ten largest clones hold 2.9%. These data are also associated with another study on T cells expressing NK-cell markers.

The sequencing sample was made of CD4+ T cells sorted from blood. The receptor set was obtained from a woman aged 18-29 years in good health.

The chain recombines TRBV20-1 with TRBJ2-1, with 10 bases lining up with TRBD2. J lost 8 bases, V lost 2 bases, and 9 bases had no gene match. The CDR3 spans 15 residues. CDR1 is DFQATT, CDR2 SNEGSKA, per germline (reference sequence). CDR3 residues: CSARPPGAGGDEQFF. CDR3 DNA sequence: TGCAGTGCTAGACCCCCTGGAGCGGGAGGGGATGAGCAGTTCTTC.

The CDR3 loop reads CASSRLSPNTGELFF. The CDR3 region has the DNA TGTGCCAGCAGCCGATTGTCACCGAACACCGGGGAGCTGTTTTTT. The rearrangement joins TRBV5-6 to TRBJ2-2; D is unclear. Germline lookup yields CDR1 SGHDT and CDR2 YYEEEE. Trimming left V 4 bases short and J 0 bases short, with 10 bases between. This CDR3 is built from 15 residues.

This clonotype was observed many times. V gene TRBV7-9 combines with J gene TRBJ2-5; unclear D gene. Trimming left V 2 bases short and J 5 bases short, with 9 bases between. The CDR3 runs to 13 residues. CDR1 SEHNR and CDR2 FQNEAQ come from the germline V gene (reference sequence). The CDR3 nucleotides read TGTGCCAGCAGCTTAAGCTGGGCCGAGACCCAGTACTTC. It is translated as CASSLSWAETQYF.

This clonotype turned up a few times. V and J are TRBV25-1 and TRBJ1-5; no firm D call. The V gene lost 4 bases and the J gene lost 5 bases, with 6 bases spanning the gap. The CDR3 runs 12 residues. Germline V gene lookup returns CDR1 MGHDK and CDR2 SYGVNS. CDR3 residues: CASSAGDQPQHF. As DNA, the CDR3 is TGTGCCAGCAGTGCGGGCGATCAGCCCCAGCATTTT.

This sequence joins TRBV20-1 and TRBJ1-1, with D unresolved. The germline V and J ends were trimmed by 4 bases and 7 bases, with 16 bases remaining between them. Germline CDR1 DFQATT, CDR2 SNEGSKA (reference sequence). The CDR3 runs 13 residues. CDR3 loop: CSATPRAIHEAFF. The DNA of the CDR3 is TGCAGTGCTACCCCGAGGGCTATTCATGAAGCTTTCTTT.

This chain uses TRBV5-1 with TRBJ2-7; tentative D call: TRBD2 (5 bases). Germline values: CDR1 SGHRS, CDR2 YFSETQ. The germline V and J ends were trimmed by 4 bases and 5 bases, with 13 bases remaining between them. There are 13 residues in the CDR3. The CDR3 protein is CASSPQFGDEQYF. CDR3 nucleotide sequence: TGCGCCAGCAGCCCCCAGTTCGGGGACGAGCAGTACTTC.

The chain carries TRBV25-1 and TRBJ2-7; D is uncertain. Trimming removed 4 bases at V and 3 bases at J, with 7 bases between. This CDR3 has 12 residues. Germline V gene lookup returns CDR1 MGHDK and CDR2 SYGVNS. The chain's CDR3 is CASSGTFYEQYF. The CDR3 DNA reads as TGTGCCAGCAGTGGTACGTTCTACGAGCAGTACTTC.

V usage is TRBV12-3 or TRBV12-4 and J usage is TRBJ2-7; D is possibly TRBD2 (5 bases). This CDR3 spans 15 amino acids. V shed 5 bases and J shed 3 bases, with 17 bases lying between them. The CDR3: CASSTRPGRGYEQYF. CDR3 nucleotides: TGTGCCAGCAGTACACGCCCCGGACGGGGCTACGAGCAGTACTTC.

V is TRBV3-1 and J is TRBJ2-3, with 8 bases matching TRBD1. This CDR3 has 17 amino acids. Looked up from germline, CDR1 is LGHDT and CDR2 is YNNKEL (reference sequence). Unmatched junction bases numbered 11, after V lost 4 bases and J lost 2 bases. CDR3 DNA sequence: TGTGCCAGCAGCCCCCCCCGGGACAGGACTTACACAGATACGCAGTATTTT. Its translation is CASSPPRDRTYTDTQYF.

The chain employs TRBV12-3 or TRBV12-4 and TRBJ2-7, with 8 bases that match TRBD2. The length of the CDR3 is 18 residues. V was pared by 2 bases and J by 2 bases, with 14 bases of the junction left unmatched. In DNA form, the CDR3 reads TGTGCCAGCAGTTTAAGCCGAGATCGCGGGGGGATGACCTACGAGCAGTACTTC. This encodes CASSLSRDRGGMTYEQYF.

The chain is built from TRBV5-6 and TRBJ1-1; possible D gene TRBD1, 5 bases. Trimming cost V 6 bases and J 5 bases, with 14 bases left between them. The CDR3 is 13 residues long. CDR1 SGHDT and CDR2 YYEEEE come from the germline V gene. CDR3 sequence (DNA): TGTGCCAGCATCCAGGGTTGGGGGACTGAAGCTTTCTTT. Translation: CASIQGWGTEAFF. Full variable domain (missing parts from reference TRBV5-6 and TRBJ1-1): DAGVTQSPTHLIKTRGQQVTLRCSPKSGHDTVSWYQQALGQGPQFIFQYYEEEERQRGNFPDRFSGHQFPNYSSELNVNALLLGDSALYLCASIQGWGTEAFFGQGTRLTVV.

A few counts support this clonotype. The V gene is TRBV20-1, the J gene TRBJ2-5; the D gene is possibly TRBD1 (6 bases). V lost 5 bases to trimming and J lost 5 bases, with 24 bases between them. The germline CDR1 and CDR2 sequences are DFQATT and SNEGSKA (reference sequence). This CDR3 is built from 16 residues. For the CDR3, the DNA is TGCAGTGCTGACCGATCCCAGGGGCGGAAGGTGGAGACCCAGTACTTC. Its protein product is CSADRSQGRKVETQYF.

This clonotype has only a few counts. The rearrangement uses TRBV7-2 and TRBJ2-7; tentative D call: TRBD1 (6 bases). CDR3 size: 15 residues. The germline V gene has CDR1 SGHTA and CDR2 FQGNSA. With 5 bases removed from V and 5 bases from J, the gap between germline ends came to 19 bases. The CDR3 reads CASSAWGRLENEQYF. CDR3 nucleotide sequence: TGTGCCAGCAGCGCTTGGGGGCGGTTAGAGAACGAGCAGTACTTC.

This clonotype was detected many times. The genes are TRBV5-1 and TRBJ1-1; 8 bases are a match to TRBD1. Germline CDR1 is SGHRS and CDR2 is YFSETQ. The V and J ends lost 5 bases and 2 bases, in that order; junction bases with no gene match: 2. This CDR3 spans 13 amino acids. CDR3 protein: CASRGQENTEAFF. Written as DNA, the CDR3 is TGCGCCAGCAGGGGACAGGAAAACACTGAAGCTTTCTTT.

In its sample, this clonotype was seen a few times. The CDR3 DNA is TGTGCCAGCAGTGAAGGGAGTCTTCGAGATACGCAGTATTTT. It is translated as CASSEGSLRDTQYF. The V and J genes are TRBV25-1 and TRBJ2-3, with a weak D call TRBD2 (5 bases). CDR3 length equals 14 residues. V lost 2 bases and J 5 bases, leaving 11 bases between the germline ends. Germline V gene sequence: CDR1 MGHDK, CDR2 SYGVNS.

This clonotype has more than one count but fewer than ten. The chain joins TRBV12-3 or TRBV12-4 to TRBJ1-2; D unclear. Trimming pared 3 bases from V and 11 bases from J, leaving 16 bases between. This CDR3 comprises 13 residues. CDR3 amino acids: CASSFLAHPSYTF. DNA of the CDR3: TGTGCCAGCAGTTTTTTGGCGCACCCGTCTTACACCTTC.

CDR3 region: CASSPGRGTQYF. The CDR3 DNA is TGCGCCAGCAGCCCGGGTCGGGGGACCCAGTACTTC. This chain uses TRBV5-1 with TRBJ2-5; D perhaps matches TRBD2 (5 bases). Deletions cut 4 bases from V and 7 bases from J, with 11 bases between. CDR1 and CDR2 (germline): SGHRS, YFSETQ. The CDR3 is 12 amino acids. Together with reference TRBV5-1 and TRBJ2-5, the CDR3 gives the full variable domain: KAGVTQTPRYLIKTRGQQVTLSCSPISGHRSVSWYQQTPGQGLQFLFEYFSETQRNKGNFPGRFSGRQFSNSRSEMNVSTLELGDSALYLCASSPGRGTQYFGPGTRLLVL.

The CDR3 spells CSARKQSNQPQHF. The DNA for the CDR3 is TGCAGTGCTAGAAAACAGAGCAATCAGCCCCAGCATTTT. V is TRBV20-1 and J is TRBJ1-5; D is uncertain. CDR3 length equals 13 residues. Per the germline V gene, CDR1 is DFQATT and CDR2 is SNEGSKA (reference sequence). The V end was cut by 2 bases, the J end by 1 base, with 6 bases between.

V usage is TRBV3-1 and J usage is TRBJ1-2; D is undetermined. The ends were cut back, 4 bases at V and 3 bases at J, with 21 bases in the middle. This CDR3 contains 17 residues. Germline V gene lookup returns CDR1 LGHDT and CDR2 YNNKEL (reference sequence). The CDR3 region is CASSRRHSAWEDYGYTF. CDR3 DNA sequence: TGTGCCAGCAGCCGAAGACATTCCGCCTGGGAGGACTATGGCTACACCTTC.

This clonotype was observed a few times. V and J are TRBV7-9 and TRBJ2-5; D gene ambiguous. The V and J ends lost 10 bases and 5 bases respectively, with 11 bases between them. There are 11 residues in the CDR3. The germline V gene has CDR1 SEHNR and CDR2 FQNEAQ (reference sequence). CDR3 DNA: TGTGCCATTGATACCCGGGAGACCCAGTACTTC. Its translation: CAIDTRETQYF.

J is TRBJ2-2 and V is TRBV18, with D possibly TRBD2 on 6 matching bases. Deletions cut 5 bases from V and 0 bases from J, with 16 bases between. Germline V gene data show CDR1 as KGHSH and CDR2 as LQKENI. This CDR3 is 17 amino acids long. This CDR3 is CASSYLGGTSNTGELFF. The CDR3 DNA reads as TGTGCCAGCTCATACCTGGGGGGAACATCGAACACCGGGGAGCTGTTTTTT.

The chain employs TRBV20-1 and TRBJ2-1; 10 bases are a match to TRBD2. Germline CDR1 DFQATT, CDR2 SNEGSKA (reference sequence). With V trimmed by 3 bases and J by 5 bases, 7 bases remained unmatched. The CDR3 runs 15 residues. In nucleotides, the CDR3 is TGCAGTGCTAGCTACCAGCGGGGGGGCAACAATGAGCAGTTCTTC. Translated, it gives CSASYQRGGNNEQFF.

The CDR3 sequence is CSASSGGRQPQHF. Written as DNA, the CDR3 is TGCAGTGCTAGTTCAGGGGGCAGACAGCCCCAGCATTTT. This chain connects TRBV20-1 to TRBJ1-5; TRBD1 matches 8 bases. CDR3 length equals 13 residues. Germline-derived CDR1 and CDR2 are DFQATT and SNEGSKA (reference sequence). The V and J ends lost 3 bases and 7 bases, in that order; junction bases with no gene match: 5.

This chain connects TRBV5-5 to TRBJ2-6; D is perhaps TRBD1 (6 bases). The V and J ends lost 0 bases and 0 bases respectively, with 13 bases between them. This CDR3 region has 18 residues. Germline assignment: CDR1 SGHKS and CDR2 YYEKEE (reference sequence). The CDR3 here is CASSLEGQTYSGANVLTF. CDR3 nucleotides: TGTGCCAGCAGCTTGGAGGGACAAACTTACTCTGGGGCCAACGTCCTGACTTTC. Based on the CDR3 plus reference TRBV5-5 and TRBJ2-6, the full variable domain is DAGVTQSPTHLIKTRGQQVTLRCSPISGHKSVSWYQQVLGQGPQFIFQYYEKEERGRGNFPDRFSARQFPNYSSELNVNALLLGDSALYLCASSLEGQTYSGANVLTFGAGSRLTVL.

J is TRBJ2-1 and V is TRBV18, with TRBD2 as a possible D gene (7 bases). CDR3 length: 15 amino acids. The germline CDR1 and CDR2 sequences are KGHSH and LQKENI. Trimming stripped 5 bases from V and 8 bases from J, with 19 bases between. The CDR3 nucleotides are TGTGCCAGCTCAACGAGTGCGGGGGCGATCGATGAGCAGTTCTTC. Its protein is CASSTSAGAIDEQFF.

The V gene is TRBV27, the J gene TRBJ1-4; no definite D call. Germline loops: CDR1 MNHEY, CDR2 SMNVEV (reference sequence). CDR3 length: 14 residues. Trimming cost V 3 bases and J 5 bases, with 10 bases left between them. The CDR3 DNA reads as TGTGCCAGCAGTTTTGGACGGATAAATGAAAAACTGTTTTTT. Translating gives CASSFGRINEKLFF.

This clonotype was seen at least ten times. The J gene is TRBJ2-3, the V gene TRBV5-1; a possible D gene is TRBD1 (6 bases). The CDR3 covers 15 residues. Germline V lookup: CDR1 SGHRS, CDR2 YFSETQ. V lost 0 bases to trimming and J lost 0 bases, with 8 bases between them. CDR3 bases: TGCGCCAGCAGCTTGGAAAGGGGGAGCACAGATACGCAGTATTTT. Protein sequence: CASSLERGSTDTQYF. The variable domain in full, completed from reference TRBV5-1 and TRBJ2-3, reads KAGVTQTPRYLIKTRGQQVTLSCSPISGHRSVSWYQQTPGQGLQFLFEYFSETQRNKGNFPGRFSGRQFSNSRSEMNVSTLELGDSALYLCASSLERGSTDTQYFGPGTRLTVL.